What follows is one TCR beta chain and its context. The data were taken from a study of PD-1 blockade in classical Hodgkin lymphoma. There was relapse after autologous stem cell transplantation in every patient, and there was variation in brentuximab vedotin exposure. Generated by immunoSEQ multiplex PCR, the TCRdb table keeps only in-frame clones and is missing some. The repertoire holds 55,000 to 60,000 clones, approximately 90% seen once, with 10% in the top ten. Germline V gives CDR1 SGHNT, CDR2 YENEEA. The CDR3 consists of 14 residues. J was trimmed by 11 bases and V by 5 bases; bases with no gene match: 6.

The receptor was derived from a human donor with classical Hodgkin lymphoma. This chain uses TRBV11-3 with TRBJ2-1, with 13 bases fitting TRBD2. Sequenced material: peripheral blood mononuclear cells (PBMCs), taken before the second cycle of nivolumab. Written as DNA, the CDR3 is TGTGCCAGCAGCCCCGGACTAGCGGGGGCCAAGCAGTTCTTC. Translation: CASSPGLAGAKQFF.